This TCR beta chain was observed in a study of cytomegalovirus exposure and HLA in healthy donors. Researchers ran the PCR with 60 Vbeta and 13 Jbeta primers. Sequencing was performed with immunoSEQ multiplex PCR; in TCRdb, only in-frame clones are kept and a portion is missing. The data contain under 150,000 clones, about 80% of them singletons. Note on this clone: The antigen is not known.

Study conclusions and caveats: In a later analysis, DRB1 alleles had the most associated TCRs; HLA-C alleles the fewest.

Germline V gene sequence: CDR1 SGHRS, CDR2 YFSETQ. This CDR3 region has 15 residues. The V end lost 3 bases, the J end lost 8 bases, and 15 bases lay between the germline ends. The J gene is TRBJ1-6, the V gene TRBV5-1; D gene uncertain. The TCR sequence derives from a young man in good health and CMV-seronegative. The sequenced sample consisted of PBMCs. In DNA, the CDR3 is TGCGCCAGCAGCTCGCTGGCCCCAGCGGATTCACCCCTCCACTTT. Translating gives CASSSLAPADSPLHF.